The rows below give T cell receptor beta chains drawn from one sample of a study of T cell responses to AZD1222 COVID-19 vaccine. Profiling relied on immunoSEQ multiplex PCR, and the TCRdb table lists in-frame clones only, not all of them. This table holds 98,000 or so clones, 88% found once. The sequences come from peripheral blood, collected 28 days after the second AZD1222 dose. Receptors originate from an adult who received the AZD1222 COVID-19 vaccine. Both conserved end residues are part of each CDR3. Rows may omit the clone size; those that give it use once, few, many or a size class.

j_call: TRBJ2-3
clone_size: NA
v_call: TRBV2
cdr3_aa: CASERTPTFSDTQYF

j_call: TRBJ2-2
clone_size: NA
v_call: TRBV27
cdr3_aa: CASSHLAAGELFF

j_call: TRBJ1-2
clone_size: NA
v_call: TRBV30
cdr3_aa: CAWGGVANYGYTF

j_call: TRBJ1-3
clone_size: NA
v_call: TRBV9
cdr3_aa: CASSVAGSLTGNTIYF

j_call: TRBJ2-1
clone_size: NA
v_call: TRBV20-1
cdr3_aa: CSASGGLAGVDEQFF

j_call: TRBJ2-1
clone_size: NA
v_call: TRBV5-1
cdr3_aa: CASSFVWDNEQFF

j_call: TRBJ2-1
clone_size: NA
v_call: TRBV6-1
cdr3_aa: CASSESGESSYNEQFF

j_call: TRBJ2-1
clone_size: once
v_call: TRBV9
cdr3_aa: CASSFSGDEQFF

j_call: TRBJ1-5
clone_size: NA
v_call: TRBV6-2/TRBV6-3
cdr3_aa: CASSYLHFSNQPQHF

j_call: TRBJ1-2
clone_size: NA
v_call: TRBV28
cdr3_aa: CASSTPGTGGYTF

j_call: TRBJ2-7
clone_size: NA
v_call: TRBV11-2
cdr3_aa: CASSSSYEQYF

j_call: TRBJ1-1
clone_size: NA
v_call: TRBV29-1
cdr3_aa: CSAYRASTEAFF

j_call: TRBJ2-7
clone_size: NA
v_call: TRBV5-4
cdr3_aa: CASSFQRGAYEQYF

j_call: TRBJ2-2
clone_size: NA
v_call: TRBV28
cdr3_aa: CASSLSAGVFTGELFF

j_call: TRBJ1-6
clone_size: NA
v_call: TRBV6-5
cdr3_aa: CASSYFVGTGGSPLHF

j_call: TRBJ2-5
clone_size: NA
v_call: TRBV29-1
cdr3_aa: CSVSLRQETQYF

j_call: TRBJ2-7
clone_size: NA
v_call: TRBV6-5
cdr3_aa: CASADRHYEQYF

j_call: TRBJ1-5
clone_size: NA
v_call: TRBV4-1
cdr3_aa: CASSQGEGGQPQHF

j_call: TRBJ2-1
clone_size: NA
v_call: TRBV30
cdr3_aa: CAWNDLAGVDRNEQFF

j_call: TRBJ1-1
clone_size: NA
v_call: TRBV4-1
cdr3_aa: CASSQASGVPEAFF

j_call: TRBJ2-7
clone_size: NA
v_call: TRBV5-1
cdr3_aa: CASSMTSGRFEQYF

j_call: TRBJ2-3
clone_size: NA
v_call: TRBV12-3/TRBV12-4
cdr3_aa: CASSFLGVQYF

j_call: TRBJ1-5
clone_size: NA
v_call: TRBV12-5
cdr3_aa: CASGVNQPQHF

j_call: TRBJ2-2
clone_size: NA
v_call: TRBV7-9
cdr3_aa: CASSEGLGMNTGELFF

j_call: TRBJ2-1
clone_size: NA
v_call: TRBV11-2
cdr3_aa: CASSLDRGQGRYNEQFF

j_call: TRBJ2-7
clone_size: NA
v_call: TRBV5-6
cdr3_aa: CASSNGTGSSYEQYF

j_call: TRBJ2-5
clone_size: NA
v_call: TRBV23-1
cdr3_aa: CASSQSPGVKGRQETQYF

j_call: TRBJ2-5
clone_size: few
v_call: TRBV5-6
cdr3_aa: CASSYAGVKWQETQYF

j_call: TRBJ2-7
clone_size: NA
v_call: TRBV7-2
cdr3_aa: CASSRGFYYEQYF

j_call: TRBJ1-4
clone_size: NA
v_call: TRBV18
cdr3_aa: CASSTFQGTTNEKLFF

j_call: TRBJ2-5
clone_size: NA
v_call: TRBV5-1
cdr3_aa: CASSLAGEKTQYF

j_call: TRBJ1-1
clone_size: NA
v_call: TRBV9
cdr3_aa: CASSRDPRKAFF

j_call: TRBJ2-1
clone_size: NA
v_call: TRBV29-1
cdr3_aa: CSVELAFSYNEQFF

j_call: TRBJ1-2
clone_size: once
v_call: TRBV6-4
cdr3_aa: CASSDAPGVSNYGYTF

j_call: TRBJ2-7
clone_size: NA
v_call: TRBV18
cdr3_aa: CASSPPSGQGLRSYEQYF

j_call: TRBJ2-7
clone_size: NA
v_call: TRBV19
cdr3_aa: CASSPSEGVSYEQYF

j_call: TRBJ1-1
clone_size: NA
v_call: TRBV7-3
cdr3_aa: CASSLRGAQGTEAFF

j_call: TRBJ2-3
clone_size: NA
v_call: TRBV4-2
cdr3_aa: CASSQEAGGPDTQYF

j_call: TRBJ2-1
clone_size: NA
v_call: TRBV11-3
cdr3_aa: CASSPGGVNEQFF

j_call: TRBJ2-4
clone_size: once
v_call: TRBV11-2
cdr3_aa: CASSEQGGGQNIQYF

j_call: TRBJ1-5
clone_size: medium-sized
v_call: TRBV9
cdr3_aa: CASSVESDQPQHF

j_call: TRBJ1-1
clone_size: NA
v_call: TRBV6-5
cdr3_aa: CASSYSQGTAFF

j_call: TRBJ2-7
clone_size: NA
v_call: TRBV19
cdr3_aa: CASTWTGEGSYEQYF

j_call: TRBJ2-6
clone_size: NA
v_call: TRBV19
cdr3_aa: CASSVQTGSGANVLTF

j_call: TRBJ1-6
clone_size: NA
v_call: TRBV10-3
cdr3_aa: CAISEGTNSPLHF

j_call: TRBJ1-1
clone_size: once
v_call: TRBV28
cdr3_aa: CASSLYGTGVTEAFF

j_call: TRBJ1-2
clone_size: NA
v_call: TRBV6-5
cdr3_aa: CASSYSRGINYGYTF

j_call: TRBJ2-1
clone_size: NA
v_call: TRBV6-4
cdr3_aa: CASIFRENLYNEQFF

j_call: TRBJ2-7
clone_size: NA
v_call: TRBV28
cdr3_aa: CASSTSQEFYEQYF

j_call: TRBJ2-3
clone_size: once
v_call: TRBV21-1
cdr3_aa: CASSKSGGTPTDTQYF

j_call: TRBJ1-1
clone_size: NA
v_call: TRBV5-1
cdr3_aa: CASSLLQGPNTEAFF

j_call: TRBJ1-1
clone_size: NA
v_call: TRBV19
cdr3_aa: CASSIFGRGQGEAAFF

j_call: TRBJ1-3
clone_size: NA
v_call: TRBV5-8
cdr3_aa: CASDRGLSGNTIYF

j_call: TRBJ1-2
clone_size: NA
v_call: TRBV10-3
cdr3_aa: CAISTEPGGYTF

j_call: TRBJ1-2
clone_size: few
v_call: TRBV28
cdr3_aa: CASSPPTGQANYGYTF